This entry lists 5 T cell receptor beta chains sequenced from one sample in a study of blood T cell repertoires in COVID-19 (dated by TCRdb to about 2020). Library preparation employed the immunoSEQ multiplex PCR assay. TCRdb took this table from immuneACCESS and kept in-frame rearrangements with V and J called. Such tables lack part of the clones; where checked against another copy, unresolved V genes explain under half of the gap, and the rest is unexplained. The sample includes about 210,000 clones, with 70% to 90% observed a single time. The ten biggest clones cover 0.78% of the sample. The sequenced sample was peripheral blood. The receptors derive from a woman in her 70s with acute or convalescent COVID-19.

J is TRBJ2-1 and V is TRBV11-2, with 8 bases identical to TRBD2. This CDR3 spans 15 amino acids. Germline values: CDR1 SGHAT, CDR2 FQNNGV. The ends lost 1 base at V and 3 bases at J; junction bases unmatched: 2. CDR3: CASSLAGGYYNEQFF. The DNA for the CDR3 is TGTGCCAGCAGCTTAGCGGGGGGGTACTACAATGAGCAGTTCTTC.

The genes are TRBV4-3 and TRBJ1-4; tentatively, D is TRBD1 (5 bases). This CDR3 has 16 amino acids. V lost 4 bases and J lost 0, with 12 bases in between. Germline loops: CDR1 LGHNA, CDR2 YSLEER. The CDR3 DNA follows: TGCGCCAGCAGCCCTTACCGGGGGGCAACTAATGAAAAACTGTTTTTT. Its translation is CASSPYRGATNEKLFF.

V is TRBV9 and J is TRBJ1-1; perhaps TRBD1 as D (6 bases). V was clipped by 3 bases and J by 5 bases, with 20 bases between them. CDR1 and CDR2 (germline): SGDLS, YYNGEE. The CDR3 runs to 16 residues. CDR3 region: CASSGDPRGTWTEAFF. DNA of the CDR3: TGTGCCAGCAGCGGAGACCCCAGGGGCACGTGGACTGAAGCTTTCTTT.

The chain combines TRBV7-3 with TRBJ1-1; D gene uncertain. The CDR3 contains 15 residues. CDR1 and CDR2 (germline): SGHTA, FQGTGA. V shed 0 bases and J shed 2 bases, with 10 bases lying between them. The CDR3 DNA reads TGTGCCAGCAGCTTAACGCCCGGAGGTAACACTGAAGCTTTCTTT. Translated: CASSLTPGGNTEAFF.

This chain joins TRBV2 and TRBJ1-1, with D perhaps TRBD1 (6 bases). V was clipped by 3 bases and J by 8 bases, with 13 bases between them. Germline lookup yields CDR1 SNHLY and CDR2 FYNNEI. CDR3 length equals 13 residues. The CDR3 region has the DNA TGTGCCAGCAGTGAGGCGCGCGGGGGCGAAGCTTTCTTT. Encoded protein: CASSEARGGEAFF.